Sequencing of this T cell receptor beta chain was carried out in a study of blood T cell repertoires in COVID-19. Study at large: The United States, Italy and Spain provided the acute and convalescent COVID-19 samples.

In the original workflow: Nucleated cell number was recorded as an estimate derived from reference gene primer amplification. TCRdb's copy holds only in-frame clones and misses some; the assay was immunoSEQ multiplex PCR. That table is the source of V, J and clone size, and D and trimming were worked out from the DNA. The repertoire includes about 130,000 clones, approximately 90% of them detected once, and approximately 4.3% sits in the top ten. The origin of this receptor is a man aged 55 to 70 with COVID-19, enrolled during active disease. Source material: peripheral blood.

The CDR3 protein is CASSPTAPSYNEQFF. In DNA form, the CDR3 reads TGTGCCAGCAGCCCCACAGCCCCTTCCTACAATGAGCAGTTCTTC. The chain combines TRBV7-9 with TRBJ2-1; D is uncertain. The CDR3 is made up of 15 amino acids. V lost 5 bases to trimming and J lost 1 base, with 12 bases between them. Germline CDR1 SEHNR, CDR2 FQNEAQ (reference sequence).